The clone carrying this TCR beta chain showed up just a few times. The data were obtained in a study of blood T cells in healthy people across ages. The ends lost 10 bases at V and 4 bases at J; junction bases unmatched: 10. This CDR3 region has 14 residues. Germline V gives CDR1 MDHEN, CDR2 SYDVKM. A J-beta primer mix and a sample-barcoded 5' primer were used in a second PCR of roughly 6 to 11 cycles. One entry per CDR3 protein results from TCRdb running MiXCR on the 5' RACE reads. The sample lists 380,000 or so distinct CDR3 sequences; over 45% were seen once. The sample comprised blood. The chain combines TRBV28 with TRBJ2-1; 7 nucleotides agree with TRBD1. This TCR derives from a man in his sixties in good health. Here the CDR3 reads CATKGAAEYNEQFF. DNA for the CDR3: TGTGCCACCAAGGGGGCCGCGGAATACAATGAGCAGTTCTTC.